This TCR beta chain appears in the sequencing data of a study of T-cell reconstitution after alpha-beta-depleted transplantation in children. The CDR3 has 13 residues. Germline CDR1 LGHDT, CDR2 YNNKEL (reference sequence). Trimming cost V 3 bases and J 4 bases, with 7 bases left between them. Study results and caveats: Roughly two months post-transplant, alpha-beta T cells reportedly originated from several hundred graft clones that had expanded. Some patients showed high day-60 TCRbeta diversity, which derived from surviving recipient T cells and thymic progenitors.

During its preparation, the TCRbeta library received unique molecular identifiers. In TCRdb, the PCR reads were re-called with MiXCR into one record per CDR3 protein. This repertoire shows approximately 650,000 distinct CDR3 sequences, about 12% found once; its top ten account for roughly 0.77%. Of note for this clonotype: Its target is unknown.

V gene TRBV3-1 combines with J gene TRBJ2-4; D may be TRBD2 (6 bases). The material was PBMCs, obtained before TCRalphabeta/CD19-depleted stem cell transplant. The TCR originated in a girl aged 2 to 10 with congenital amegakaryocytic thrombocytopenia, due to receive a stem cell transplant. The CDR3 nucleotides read TGTGCCAGCAGCCAGGGACTGAAAAACATTCAGTACTTC. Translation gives CASSQGLKNIQYF.